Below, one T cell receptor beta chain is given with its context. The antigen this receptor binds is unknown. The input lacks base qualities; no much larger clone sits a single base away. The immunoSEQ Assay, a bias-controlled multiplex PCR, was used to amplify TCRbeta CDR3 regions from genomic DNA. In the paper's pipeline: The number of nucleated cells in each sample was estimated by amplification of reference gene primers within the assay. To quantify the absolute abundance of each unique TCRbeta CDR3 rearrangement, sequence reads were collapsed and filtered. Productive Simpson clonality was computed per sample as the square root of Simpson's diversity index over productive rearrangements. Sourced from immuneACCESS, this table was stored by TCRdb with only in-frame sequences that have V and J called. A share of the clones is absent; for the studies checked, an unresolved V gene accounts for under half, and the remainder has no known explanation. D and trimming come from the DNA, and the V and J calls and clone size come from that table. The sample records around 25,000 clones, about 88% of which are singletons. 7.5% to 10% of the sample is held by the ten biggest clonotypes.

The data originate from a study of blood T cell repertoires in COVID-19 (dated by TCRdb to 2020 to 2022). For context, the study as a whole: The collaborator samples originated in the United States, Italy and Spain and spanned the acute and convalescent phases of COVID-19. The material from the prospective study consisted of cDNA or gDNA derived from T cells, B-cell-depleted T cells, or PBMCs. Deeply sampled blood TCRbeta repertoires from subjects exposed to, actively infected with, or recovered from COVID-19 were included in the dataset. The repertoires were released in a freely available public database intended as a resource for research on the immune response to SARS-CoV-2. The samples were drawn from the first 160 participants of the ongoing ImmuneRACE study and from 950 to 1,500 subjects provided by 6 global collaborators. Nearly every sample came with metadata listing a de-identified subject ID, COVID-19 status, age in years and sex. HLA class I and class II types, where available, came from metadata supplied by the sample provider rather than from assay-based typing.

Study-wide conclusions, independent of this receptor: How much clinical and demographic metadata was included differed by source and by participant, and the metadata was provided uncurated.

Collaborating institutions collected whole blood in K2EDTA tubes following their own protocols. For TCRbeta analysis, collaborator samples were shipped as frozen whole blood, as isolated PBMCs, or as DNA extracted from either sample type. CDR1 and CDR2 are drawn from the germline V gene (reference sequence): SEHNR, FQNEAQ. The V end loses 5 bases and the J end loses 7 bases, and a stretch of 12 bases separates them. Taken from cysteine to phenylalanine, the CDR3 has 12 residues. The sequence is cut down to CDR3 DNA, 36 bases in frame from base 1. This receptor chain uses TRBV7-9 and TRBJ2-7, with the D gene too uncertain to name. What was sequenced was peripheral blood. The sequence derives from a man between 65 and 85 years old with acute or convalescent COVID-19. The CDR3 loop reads CASSGVENEQYF. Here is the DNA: TGTGCCAGCAGCGGAGTAGAAAATGAGCAGTACTTC.